The 30 T cell receptor beta chains given below trace back to one sample, sequenced in a study of shared clonotypes between healthy human individuals. Libraries were prepared by immunoSEQ multiplex PCR; TCRdb keeps only in-frame clonotypes and omits some of them. The table has under 1,100,000 clones, approximately 76% seen once; the top ten hold approximately 1.3%. Sequenced input: memory CD4+ T cells sorted from blood. The subset denotes: CD45RA-negative fraction. The receptor source for this set is a man between 18 and 29 years old in good health.

The V call is TRBV19, the J call TRBJ1-6; 9 nucleotides match TRBD1. Losses at the gene ends were 5 bases for V and 4 bases for J; bases not matched to a gene: 6. The CDR3 contains 16 residues. Germline V gives CDR1 LNHDA, CDR2 SQIVND (reference sequence). CDR3 in amino acids: CASSDSGTGYNSPLHF. In DNA, the CDR3 is TGTGCCAGTAGTGACTCCGGGACAGGGTATAATTCACCCCTCCACTTT.

The J gene is TRBJ2-4, the V gene TRBV12-5, with D tentatively TRBD2 (6 bases). CDR1 is LGHNT and CDR2 is FRNRAP in the germline V gene. The CDR3 length is 15 residues. The V end was cut by 4 bases, the J end by 0 bases, with 10 bases between. The CDR3 sequence is CASGSWGEAKNIQYF. The CDR3 nucleotides read TGTGCTAGTGGTTCCTGGGGGGAAGCCAAAAACATTCAGTACTTC.

The chain has TRBV19 and TRBJ2-1; D is ambiguous. Germline CDR1 and CDR2: LNHDA and SQIVND (reference sequence). Deletions cut 4 bases from V and 0 bases from J, with 10 bases between. The CDR3 covers 15 residues. The CDR3 DNA is TGTGCCAGTAGTAGGGCTGCTAGCTCCTACAATGAGCAGTTCTTC. This gives the protein CASSRAASSYNEQFF.

V and J are TRBV19 and TRBJ1-5; D unclear. The V gene lost 0 bases and the J gene lost 5 bases, with 8 bases spanning the gap. Germline V gene lookup returns CDR1 LNHDA and CDR2 SQIVND (reference sequence). This CDR3 comprises 14 residues. This chain's CDR3 is CASSIDRSDQPQHF. The CDR3 DNA follows: TGTGCCAGTAGTATAGACAGGTCCGATCAGCCCCAGCATTTT.

This chain joins TRBV28 and TRBJ2-7, with 7 bases lining up with TRBD2. Germline trimming cut 3 bases from V and 2 bases from J; bases unmatched to any gene: 7. The CDR3 loop spans 15 amino acids. Germline assignment: CDR1 MDHEN and CDR2 SYDVKM. The CDR3 region is CASSLWGGETYEQYF. The CDR3 DNA follows: TGTGCCAGCAGTTTGTGGGGGGGTGAGACCTACGAGCAGTACTTC.

The rearrangement links TRBV10-3 to TRBJ2-1, with 10 bases identical to TRBD2. Germline values: CDR1 ENHRY, CDR2 SYGVKD. Trimming cost V 6 bases and J 3 bases; bases outside gene matches: 5. This CDR3 region has 15 residues. The CDR3 DNA follows: TGTGCCATCAGCTCCGGGACTAGCGTCTACAATGAGCAGTTCTTC. This sequence encodes CAISSGTSVYNEQFF.

V usage is TRBV5-1 and J usage is TRBJ2-3, with a possible D match to TRBD2 (6 bases). Germline lookup yields CDR1 SGHRS and CDR2 YFSETQ. The CDR3 runs to 18 residues. With 0 bases removed from V and 4 bases from J, the gap between germline ends came to 21 bases. In DNA form, the CDR3 reads TGCGCCAGCAGCTTGGGGGGTTTGGTAGCGGTCGTCGCAGATACGCAGTATTTT. Encoded protein: CASSLGGLVAVVADTQYF.

The chain couples TRBV5-6 to TRBJ2-5; no clear D. V was cut by 1 base and J by 2 bases, with 9 bases left in between. The germline V gene has CDR1 SGHDT and CDR2 YYEEEE. The CDR3 sequence is 14 residues long. The CDR3 DNA reads as TGTGCCAGCAGCTTGCTAGGGCGACAAGAGACCCAGTACTTC. It translates to CASSLLGRQETQYF.

V is TRBV5-1 and J is TRBJ2-3; 7 bases agree with TRBD1. V lost 4 bases and J lost 1; bases outside the gene matches: 6. There are 15 residues in the CDR3. Per germline, CDR1 SGHRS and CDR2 YFSETQ. The CDR3 DNA reads as TGCGCCAGCAGCCAGGGGGACAGCCGCACAGATACGCAGTATTTT. Protein sequence: CASSQGDSRTDTQYF.

The rearrangement joins TRBV27 to TRBJ2-3, with a possible D match to TRBD2 (6 bases). V was pared by 5 bases and J by 1 base, with 16 bases between. The germline gives CDR1 MNHEY, CDR2 SMNVEV (reference sequence). The CDR3 totals 16 residues. For the CDR3, the DNA is TGTGCCAGCAGTCTAATCCAGGGACTGGGCACAGATACGCAGTATTTT. It codes for CASSLIQGLGTDTQYF.

This chain links TRBV11-2 with TRBJ1-1; D is ambiguous. This CDR3 region has 14 residues. CDR1 and CDR2 (germline): SGHAT, FQNNGV. V lost 3 bases and J lost 2, with 10 bases in between. The CDR3 bases are TGTGCCAGCAGCTTCTCGACCGGTAACACTGAAGCTTTCTTT. Its translation: CASSFSTGNTEAFF. The full variable domain, rest sourced from reference TRBV11-2 and TRBJ1-1, is EAGVAQSPRYKIIEKRQSVAFWCNPISGHATLYWYQQILGQGPKLLIQFQNNGVVDDSQLPKDRFSAERLKGVDSTLKIQPAKLEDSAVYLCASSFSTGNTEAFFGQGTRLTVV.

V is TRBV10-1 and J is TRBJ2-2; D is possibly TRBD1 (5 bases). Germline-derived CDR1 and CDR2 are WNHNN and SYGVQD (reference sequence). The CDR3 is made up of 13 amino acids. With 8 bases removed from V and 6 bases from J, the gap between germline ends came to 13 bases. The DNA of the CDR3 is TGCGCCAGCCAGGACAATTCGGCCGGGGAGCTGTTTTTT. Translating it yields CASQDNSAGELFF.

This chain joins TRBV5-1 and TRBJ2-5; D not certain. Germline lookup yields CDR1 SGHRS and CDR2 YFSETQ. V was cut by 0 bases and J by 4 bases, with 10 bases left in between. The CDR3 spans 14 residues. The CDR3 here is CASSLDPALETQYF. CDR3 nucleotides: TGCGCCAGCAGCTTGGATCCAGCGTTAGAGACCCAGTACTTC.

As regards this clone: Germline and junction disagree at one end, which may indicate a read error. The chain carries TRBV7-7 and TRBJ1-3; D not resolved. Germline loops: CDR1 SSHAT, CDR2 FNYEAQ (reference sequence). The CDR3 totals 12 residues. This CDR3 reads CASSSPGDAIYF. CDR3 DNA sequence: TGTGCTAGCAGCTCTCCGGGAGACGCCATATATTTT. Together with reference TRBV7-7 and TRBJ1-3, the CDR3 gives the full variable domain: GAGVSQSPRYKVTKRGQDVTLRCDPISSHATLYWYQQALGQGPEFLTYFNYEAQPDKSGLPSDRFSAERPEGSISTLTIQRTEQRDSAMYRCASSSPGDAIYFGEGSWLTVV.

The chain carries TRBV7-2 and TRBJ1-6; TRBD1 might be the D (5 bases). CDR1 is SGHTA, CDR2 FQGNSA, per germline. V was cut by 1 base and J by 5 bases, with 9 bases left in between. This CDR3 spans 15 amino acids. Here the CDR3 reads CASSLVRGNNSPLHF. CDR3 nucleotide sequence: TGTGCCAGCAGCTTAGTTCGGGGGAATAATTCACCCCTCCACTTT.

At least ten counts were recorded for this clone. The chain combines TRBV27 with TRBJ2-7; possibly TRBD2 for D (6 bases). The CDR3 contains 14 residues. The V end lost 3 bases, the J end lost 2 bases, and 11 bases lay between the germline ends. CDR1 MNHEY and CDR2 SMNVEV come from the germline V gene (reference sequence). CDR3: CASSFRLVPYEQYF. The DNA of the CDR3 is TGTGCCAGCAGTTTCCGACTAGTTCCCTACGAGCAGTACTTC.

To note about this clone: The same CDR3 arises from other DNA sequences in this sample as well. The chain recombines TRBV7-3 with TRBJ1-1, with a weak D call TRBD1 (5 bases). Germline loops: CDR1 SGHTA, CDR2 FQGTGA. CDR3 length: 15 amino acids. Trimming removed 2 bases at V and 1 base at J, with 11 bases between. CDR3 residues: CASSLLGTGNTEAFF. The CDR3 coding sequence is TGTGCCAGCAGCTTACTTGGGACGGGGAACACTGAAGCTTTCTTT.

At least ten counts were recorded for this clone. The gene calls are TRBV5-4 and TRBJ2-1; tentative D call: TRBD1 (6 bases). Germline V gene sequence: CDR1 SGHNT, CDR2 YYREEE (reference sequence). Trimming pared 2 bases from V and 3 bases from J, leaving 12 bases between. The CDR3 covers 15 residues. CDR3 loop: CASSLGGIVYNEQFF. DNA for the CDR3: TGTGCCAGCAGCTTAGGGGGAATTGTCTACAATGAGCAGTTCTTC.

CDR3 amino acids: CASSESAGLWTDTQYF. The CDR3 nucleotides read TGTGCCAGCAGTGAATCGGCGGGGTTATGGACAGATACGCAGTATTTT. The V and J genes are TRBV25-1 and TRBJ2-3, with D possibly matching TRBD2 (6 bases). The CDR3 totals 16 residues. CDR1 is MGHDK and CDR2 is SYGVNS in the germline V gene. The V end lost 1 base, the J end lost 3 bases, and 14 bases lay between the germline ends.

The rearrangement uses TRBV4-1 and TRBJ1-4; D might be TRBD1 (5 bases). With 5 bases removed from V and 1 base from J, the gap between germline ends came to 14 bases. This CDR3 spans 16 amino acids. Germline V gives CDR1 MGHRA, CDR2 YSYEKL. The CDR3 coding sequence is TGCGCCAGCAGCATACAGGAAATATTAACTAATGAAAAACTGTTTTTT. It is translated as CASSIQEILTNEKLFF.

The chain has TRBV2 and TRBJ2-1; TRBD2 agrees at 7 bases. This CDR3 is built from 15 residues. Germline trimming cut 9 bases from V and 5 bases from J; bases unmatched to any gene: 13. CDR1 and CDR2 from the germline V gene are SNHLY and FYNNEI. The CDR3 bases are TGTGCCAGACAGGTTCGCGGGAGAATCGACAATGAGCAGTTCTTC. It encodes CARQVRGRIDNEQFF.

There are a few counts of this clone. V is TRBV5-1 and J is TRBJ2-4; no reliable D call. Germline V gene sequence: CDR1 SGHRS, CDR2 YFSETQ. Between the trimmed V and J ends, which lost 0 bases and 4 bases, there was a span of 11 bases. The CDR3 loop spans 15 amino acids. This CDR3 reads CASSLVADPKNIQYF. As DNA, the CDR3 is TGCGCCAGCAGCTTGGTAGCAGATCCTAAAAACATTCAGTACTTC.

This clone was counted at least ten times. V is TRBV19 and J is TRBJ1-2; D call uncertain. V was cut by 8 bases and J by 8 bases, with 24 bases left in between. There are 15 residues in the CDR3. The V gene's germline CDR1 is LNHDA and CDR2 SQIVND (reference sequence). For the CDR3, the DNA is TGTGCCAGTCTACCCCTTGGCGCACAGAGAGTAGGCTACACCTTC. Translating it yields CASLPLGAQRVGYTF.

This clone appeared a single time. The chain has TRBV7-9 and TRBJ2-7; 9 bases match TRBD1. The CDR3 totals 16 residues. V lost 3 bases and J lost 5; bases outside the gene matches: 11. Germline CDR1 and CDR2: SEHNR and FQNEAQ (reference sequence). CDR3 nucleotides: TGTGCCAGCAGCTTTCCAAGACAGGGGGGGAGGAACGAGCAGTACTTC. Translating it yields CASSFPRQGGRNEQYF.

Written as DNA, the CDR3 is TGCAGCGTTTACCTCGGACAGGGCTCCTACGAGCAGTACTTC. Its translation: CSVYLGQGSYEQYF. The chain carries TRBV29-1 and TRBJ2-7; TRBD1 matches 8 bases. The CDR3 is 14 amino acids. Trimming took 5 bases from V and 0 from J; bases not matched to a gene: 6. Germline values: CDR1 SQVTM, CDR2 ANQGSEA.

The V gene is TRBV14, the J gene TRBJ1-2; TRBD1 matches at 7 bases. The V and J ends lost 4 bases and 6 bases, in that order; junction bases with no gene match: 5. Germline V gene lookup returns CDR1 SGHDN and CDR2 FVKESK. This CDR3 contains 13 residues. The chain's CDR3 is CASSLRTGDGYTF. The CDR3 DNA is TGTGCCAGCAGCCTCCGTACAGGGGATGGCTACACCTTC.

The genes are TRBV7-2 and TRBJ2-7, with 8 bases aligning to TRBD1. CDR3 length: 13 amino acids. Germline values: CDR1 SGHTA, CDR2 FQGNSA. V lost 4 bases and J lost 5; bases outside the gene matches: 4. The CDR3 is CASSSHRGNEQYF. The CDR3 nucleotides read TGTGCCAGCAGCTCACACAGGGGGAACGAGCAGTACTTC.

The V gene is TRBV10-3, the J gene TRBJ2-7, with D perhaps matching TRBD2 (7 bases). Trimming left V 6 bases short and J 5 bases short, with 17 bases between. Looked up from germline, CDR1 is ENHRY and CDR2 is SYGVKD. The length of the CDR3 is 14 residues. This CDR3 reads CAISGSGAGDEQYF. The CDR3 bases are TGTGCCATCAGCGGTTCGGGGGCGGGGGACGAGCAGTACTTC.

This rearrangement joins TRBV10-3 to TRBJ2-3; 7 bases agree with TRBD1. CDR3 length: 13 residues. J gave up 5 bases and V 8 bases, and 7 bases lay outside the gene matches. Germline CDR1 reads ENHRY; CDR2 reads SYGVKD. CDR3 DNA sequence: TGTGCCATCTCGAGGGGGCACGAAGATACGCAGTATTTT. Its translation is CAISRGHEDTQYF.

This chain uses TRBV27 with TRBJ2-7; D may match TRBD1 or TRBD2 (7 bases each). Trimming took off 11 bases at V and 4 bases at J, with 15 bases between the two ends. The germline gives CDR1 MNHEY, CDR2 SMNVEV (reference sequence). There are 12 residues in the CDR3. The CDR3 bases are TGTGCCTCCAGGGGGAGGGCGTACGAGCAGTACTTC. Translation: CASRGRAYEQYF.